This record covers a single T cell receptor beta chain. The data belong to a study of blood T cell repertoires in COVID-19. CDR3 length equals 14 residues. Germline lookup yields CDR1 SGHVS and CDR2 FQNEAQ. Trimming cost V 6 bases and J 3 bases; bases outside gene matches: 7. The assay was immunoSEQ multiplex PCR, and TCRdb's table has in-frame clones only and misses some. This table has about 140,000 clones, 65% to 80% appearing once. This clonotype was obtained from a man older than 75 with acute or convalescent COVID-19. The specimen sequenced was peripheral blood. V and J are TRBV7-8 and TRBJ1-2; 7 bases map to TRBD1. The CDR3 sequence: CASRPTGTDYGYTF. CDR3 bases: TGTGCCAGCAGGCCCACCGGGACAGACTATGGCTACACCTTC.